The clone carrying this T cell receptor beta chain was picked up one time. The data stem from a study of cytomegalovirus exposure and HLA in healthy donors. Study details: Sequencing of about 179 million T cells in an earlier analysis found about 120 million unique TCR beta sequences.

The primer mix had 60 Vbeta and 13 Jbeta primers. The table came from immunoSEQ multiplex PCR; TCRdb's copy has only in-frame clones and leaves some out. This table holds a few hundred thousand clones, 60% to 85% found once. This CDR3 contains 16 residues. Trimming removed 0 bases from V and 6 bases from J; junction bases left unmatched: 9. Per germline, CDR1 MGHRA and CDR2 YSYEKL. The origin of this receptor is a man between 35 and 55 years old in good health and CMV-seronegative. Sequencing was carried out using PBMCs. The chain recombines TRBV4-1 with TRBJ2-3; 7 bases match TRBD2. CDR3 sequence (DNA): TGCGCCAGCAGCCAAGATCGGGGAGGGGATGGGGATACGCAGTATTTT. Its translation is CASSQDRGGDGDTQYF.